This T cell receptor (beta chain) emerged from a study of T cells in Graves' hyperthyroidism and ophthalmopathy. The CDR3 spans 15 residues. CDR1 and CDR2 (germline): SQVTM, ANQGSEA. V lost 5 bases and J lost 3; bases outside the gene matches: 9. This clonotype has a count of ten or more. The TCR beta CDR3 regions underwent amplification using RNA transcripts as the source. Primed by the HTBI set, a first-round RT-PCR was run on the TCR CDR3. TCRdb recomputed calls from the multiplex PCR reads with MiXCR, one row per CDR3 protein. The table shows about 520,000 distinct CDR3 sequences, with approximately 25% occurring only once.

V is TRBV29-1 and J is TRBJ2-2; TRBD1 matches at 7 bases. The TCR was taken from a woman aged 25 to 39 with Graves' ophthalmopathy. Sequenced sample: blood. CDR3 loop: CSVRIGGLDTGELFF. CDR3 DNA sequence: TGCAGCGTTAGAATAGGGGGCCTGGACACCGGGGAGCTGTTTTTT.